Below, one T cell receptor beta chain is given with its context. The CDR3 runs 13 residues. The germline V and J ends were trimmed by 5 bases and 7 bases, with 12 bases remaining between them. Germline lookup yields CDR1 SEHNR and CDR2 FQNEAQ (reference sequence). The data are from a study of blood T cell repertoires in COVID-19. Study overall: From the United States, Italy and Spain came samples of acute and convalescent COVID-19. Sample material is recorded as cDNA or gDNA derived from T cells, B-cell-depleted T cells, or PBMCs.

Profiling relied on immunoSEQ multiplex PCR, and the TCRdb table lists in-frame clones only, not all of them. Of approximately 270,000 clones listed, about 91% are singletons. The origin of this receptor is a woman aged 25 to 39 with COVID-19, enrolled during active disease. The V gene is TRBV7-9, the J gene TRBJ2-1, with TRBD2 as a possible D gene (6 bases). Material for sequencing was peripheral blood. The CDR3, as DNA: TGTGCCAGCAGCCCCCTTCGGGGGAATGAGCAGTTCTTC. Residues: CASSPLRGNEQFF.